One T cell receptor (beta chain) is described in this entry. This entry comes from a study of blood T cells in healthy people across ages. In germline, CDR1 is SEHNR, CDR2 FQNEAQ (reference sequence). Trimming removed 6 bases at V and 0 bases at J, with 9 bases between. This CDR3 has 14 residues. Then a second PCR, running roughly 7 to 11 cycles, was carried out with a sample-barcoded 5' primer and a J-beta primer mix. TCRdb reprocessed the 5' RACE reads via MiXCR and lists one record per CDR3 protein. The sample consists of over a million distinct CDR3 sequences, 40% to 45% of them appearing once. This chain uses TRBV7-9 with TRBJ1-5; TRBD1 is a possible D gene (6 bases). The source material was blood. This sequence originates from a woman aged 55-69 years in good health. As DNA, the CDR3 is TGTGCCAGCAGTGGGACAACTAGCAATCAGCCCCAGCATTTT. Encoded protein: CASSGTTSNQPQHF.